This TCR beta chain was profiled in a study of CD8+CD57+ T cells in acquired aplastic anemia. Study-wide background: Sorted CD4+ and CD8+ cells gave a mean 3.2 ug DNA, range 0.2 to 27.4 ug. Overall study findings and caveats: For CD8+ Simpson's diversity, patients and controls showed no significant difference. Between patients and controls, around 30 CD8+ CDR3 sequences were found in common.

At least ten counts were recorded for this clonotype. What it binds is unknown. Whoever was chosen for sequencing had shown CD8+CD57+ cell expansion by flow cytometry. The blood sampling took place in patients who had so far received no therapy. This CDR3 spans 12 amino acids. Looked up from germline, CDR1 is SGHDT and CDR2 is YYEEEE. V lost 4 bases and J lost 8; bases outside the gene matches: 4. TCR beta VDJ and CDR3 profiling used genomic DNA as template. TCRdb processed the reads anew with MiXCR; each CDR3 protein has one entry. The sample consists of 100,000 to 150,000 distinct CDR3 sequences, 30% to 45% of them appearing once.

The clonotype originates from a human donor with aplastic anemia. Sequenced input: sorted CD4+, CD8+, or CD8+CD57+ T cells (not recorded which) from PBMCs. This rearrangement joins TRBV5-6 to TRBJ1-2; 8 bases line up with TRBD1. CDR3 loop: CASSIRGLGYTF. The CDR3 nucleotides read TGTGCCAGCAGCATCAGGGGGCTGGGCTACACCTTC.